This T cell receptor beta chain was captured by sequencing in a study of persistence of HIV-infected CD4 T cells. In the case of this clone: Its matching antigen is unknown.

CDR1 LGHNA and CDR2 YSLEER come from the germline V gene. V lost 0 bases and J lost 5, with 8 bases in between. The CDR3 is 14 residues long. The libraries were made with immunoSEQ version 4 in survey mode. The protocol was immunoSEQ multiplex PCR, while the TCRdb copy is restricted to in-frame clones and leaves out a portion. The data hold 30,000 to 40,000 clones, with roughly four fifths observed a single time. Cells were stimulated with overlapping HIV-1 Gag 15-mer peptides. CD40L/CD69 double-negative CD45RO-high memory CD4+ T cells were collected. Sequencing used CD4+ T cells sorted from PBMCs after approximately 20-hour stimulation, obtained from a patient who received antiretroviral therapy. This sequence originates from an adult woman with HIV who was CMV-seropositive. The V and J genes are TRBV4-3 and TRBJ1-5; D uncertain. This CDR3 reads CASSQDTRHQPQHF. CDR3 sequence (DNA): TGCGCCAGCAGCCAAGACACCCGGCATCAGCCCCAGCATTTT.